This T cell receptor beta chain was identified in a study of identical twins. Study-wide findings and caveats: A cross-sectional statistical analysis, not follow-up of the same donors, supported the conclusions.

TCRdb reprocessed the 5' RACE reads with MiXCR, giving one entry per CDR3 protein. The sample lists about 260,000 distinct CDR3 sequences, 7% occurring once. Many counts were recorded for this clonotype. Its antigen is not known. Trimming stripped 7 bases from V and 0 bases from J, with 18 bases between. The CDR3 spans 17 residues. Germline CDR1 is MDHEN and CDR2 is SYDVKM. A further study also used this sample, focusing on yellow fever vaccine responses in identical twins.

This sequence joins TRBV28 and TRBJ2-2, with a tentative D call TRBD2 (6 bases). The specimen was memory (CD45RO+) T cells sorted from blood. The origin of this receptor is a woman between 18 and 29 years old in good health. CDR3 loop: CASTQGGALPNTGELFF. The CDR3 nucleotides read TGTGCCAGCACCCAAGGAGGGGCTTTACCGAACACCGGGGAGCTGTTTTTT.